What follows describes a single T cell receptor (beta chain). The antigen is not known. The sample belongs to a study of OX40 agonist ivuxolimab in advanced cancers. About the research overall: Each patient was given ivuxolimab into a vein every 2 weeks, at 0.01 to 10 mg/kg. Patients achieving partial responses numbered three: one hepatocellular carcinoma case and two cutaneous melanoma cases.

Findings and caveats of the study: Expanded clones belonging to CD8+ T cells outnumbered, on average, those of CD4+.

The CDR3 totals 15 residues. V was pared by 4 bases and J by 2 bases, with 1 base of the junction left unmatched. Germline lookup yields CDR1 ENHRY and CDR2 SYGVKD. Individuals having autoimmune disease history or systemic immunosuppression were not enrolled. The repertoire was sequenced with immunoSEQ multiplex PCR; TCRdb's copy has only in-frame clones and lacks some. The sample consists of more than 75,000 clones, around 89% of them appearing once. The source material was CD4+ or CD8+ T cells sorted from blood, sampled in a trial of the OX40 agonist ivuxolimab. The origin of this receptor is an adult with an advanced solid tumor such as melanoma, head and neck, liver or kidney cancer. The V gene is TRBV10-3, the J gene TRBJ2-3; 12 nucleotides agree with TRBD2. As DNA, the CDR3 is TGTGCCATCAGTGGGACTAGCGGGAACACAGATACGCAGTATTTT. Its protein product is CAISGTSGNTDTQYF.